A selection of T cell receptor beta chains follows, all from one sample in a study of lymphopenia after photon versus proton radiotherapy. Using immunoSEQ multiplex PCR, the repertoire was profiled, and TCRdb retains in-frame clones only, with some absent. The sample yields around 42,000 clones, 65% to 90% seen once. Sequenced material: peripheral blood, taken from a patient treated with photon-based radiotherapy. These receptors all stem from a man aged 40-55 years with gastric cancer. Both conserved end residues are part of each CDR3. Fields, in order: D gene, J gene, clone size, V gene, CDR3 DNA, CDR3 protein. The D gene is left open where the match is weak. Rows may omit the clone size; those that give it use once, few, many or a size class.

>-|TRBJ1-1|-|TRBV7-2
TGTGCCAGCAGCTTTAATCGGGAGGCTGAAGCTTTCTTT
CASSFNREAEAFF
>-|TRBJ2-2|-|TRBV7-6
TGTGCCAGCAGCTTAGTGCAGGGGGGAATGGGGAACACCGGGGAGCTGTTTTTT
CASSLVQGGMGNTGELFF
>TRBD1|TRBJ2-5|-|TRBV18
TGTGCCAGCTCACCACTCGGACAGGGGGATCAAGAGACCCAGTACTTC
CASSPLGQGDQETQYF
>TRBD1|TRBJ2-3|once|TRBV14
TGTGCCAGCAGCCCGCGGACAGGGGCGGGTGCAGATACGCAGTATTTT
CASSPRTGAGADTQYF
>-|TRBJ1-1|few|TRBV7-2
TGTGCCAGCAGCTTTGGAAACAGGCCCACTGAAGCTTTCTTT
CASSFGNRPTEAFF
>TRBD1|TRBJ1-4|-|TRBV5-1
TGCGCCAGCAGCTTGGCAGGGACAGCCTCTAATGAAAAACTGTTTTTT
CASSLAGTASNEKLFF
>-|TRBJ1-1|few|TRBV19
TGTGCCAGTAGTTTTAGCGCCGGGCTGGCTGAAGCTTTCTTT
CASSFSAGLAEAFF
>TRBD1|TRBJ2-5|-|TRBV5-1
TGCGCCAGCAGCATGGGACAGAGTCGAGAGACCCAGTACTTC
CASSMGQSRETQYF
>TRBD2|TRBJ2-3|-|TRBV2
TGTGCCAGCAGTGGAACTAGCGGGGGACTTGTAGATACGCAGTATTTT
CASSGTSGGLVDTQYF
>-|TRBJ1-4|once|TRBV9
TGTGCCAGCAGCGCACTGACAGCCCAAAATGAAAAACTGTTTTTT
CASSALTAQNEKLFF
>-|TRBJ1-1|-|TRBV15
TGTGCCACCAGGGACCGGGAGATGAACACTGAAGCTTTCTTT
CATRDREMNTEAFF
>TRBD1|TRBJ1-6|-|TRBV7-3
TGTGCCAGCAGCGCATCCGGGACAGGTTATTCACCCCTCCACTTT
CASSASGTGYSPLHF
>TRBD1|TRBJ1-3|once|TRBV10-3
TGTGCCAGCGGACAGGGTTCCGCAAACACCATATATTTT
CASGQGSANTIYF
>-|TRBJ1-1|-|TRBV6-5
TGTGCCAGCAGTCGCACCGGGTCCCCGCAGGCTTTCTTT
CASSRTGSPQAFF
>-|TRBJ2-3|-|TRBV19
TGTGCCAGTAGTATAGACCCTTGGGGGGATACGCAGTATTTT
CASSIDPWGDTQYF
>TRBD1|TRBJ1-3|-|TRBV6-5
TGTGCCAGCAGTTCGGCCAGGGGGTACGGAAACACCATATATTTT
CASSSARGYGNTIYF
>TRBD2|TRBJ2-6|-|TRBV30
TGTGCCTGGAGGGGGAGGGAAGGCTCTATTGGGGCCAACGTCCTGACTTTC
CAWRGREGSIGANVLTF
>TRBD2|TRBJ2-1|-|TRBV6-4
TGTGCCAGCAGCGGGACTAGCGGGGGGGCCAATGAGCAGTTCTTC
CASSGTSGGANEQFF
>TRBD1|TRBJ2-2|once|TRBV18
TGTGCCAGCTCACCCACCGGGACAGGTGGCACCGGGGAGCTGTTTTTT
CASSPTGTGGTGELFF
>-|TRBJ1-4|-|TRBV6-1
TGTGCCAGCCAACCCCGGCCTAATGAAAAACTGTTTTTT
CASQPRPNEKLFF